The rows below give T cell receptor beta chains drawn from one sample of a study of regulatory dendritic cells for organ transplantation. Which antigens these TCRs recognize remains unknown. Only in-frame clones appear in the TCRdb table, and some are missing; sequencing was by immunoSEQ multiplex PCR. The sample has 20,000 or so clones, 70% to 80% seen once. The sequenced sample was memory CD4+ T cells from blood cultured with regulatory dendritic cells. The receptors were sampled from a human donor in good health. CDR3s include the opening cysteine and the closing phenylalanine or tryptophan. A D gene is named only where the DNA matches it firmly.

V gene	J gene	D gene	CDR3 protein
TRBV9	TRBJ1-1	-	CASSVASDVGNTEAFF
TRBV15	TRBJ1-1	TRBD1	CATSREGTGGFEAFF
TRBV7-2	TRBJ2-7	TRBD2	CASSSSGGKQYEQYF
TRBV16	TRBJ2-5	-	CASSRPNSAKGETQYF
TRBV12-5	TRBJ2-5	-	CASGLPGPVGETQYF
TRBV2	TRBJ2-7	-	CASSQAPYEQYF
TRBV2	TRBJ2-7	-	CASSGGGRNSYEQYF
TRBV4-2	TRBJ2-1	-	CASSQDEGGNSYNEQFF
TRBV6-5	TRBJ2-7	-	CASSSSSGGSYEQYF
TRBV9	TRBJ2-3	TRBD2	CASSETSGRIDTQYF
TRBV6-1	TRBJ2-5	TRBD1	CASSSRGTGQETQYF
TRBV19	TRBJ2-7	TRBD2	CASSPRVVAGARFQQQYF
TRBV10-3	TRBJ1-2	-	CAISELSGNYGYTF
TRBV7-3	TRBJ2-5	TRBD1	CASSRTGGRETQYF
TRBV15	TRBJ2-1	TRBD1	CATNQGANEQFF
TRBV6-1	TRBJ2-3	-	CAIARGGADTQYF
TRBV6-1	TRBJ1-1	TRBD1	CASSAVGGLTEAFF
TRBV18	TRBJ2-7	TRBD2	CASSQQSSGGLEQYF
TRBV2	TRBJ2-3	-	CASNGGTDTQYF
TRBV5-6	TRBJ1-1	-	CASSLANVRVAAFF
TRBV4-2	TRBJ1-2	-	CASSHWGAGYTF
TRBV2	TRBJ1-2	-	CASSGQGLGGYTF
TRBV7-3	TRBJ1-1	-	CASSPFRNTEAFF
TRBV13	TRBJ2-5	-	CASSLGGRDEKTQYF
TRBV5-5	TRBJ2-7	-	CASSLDEAGYEQYF
TRBV5-8	TRBJ2-1	TRBD2	CAGGLAGLTSYNEQFF
TRBV14	TRBJ2-3	-	CASSQDVGDTQYF
TRBV21-1	TRBJ1-2	-	CASSKVGGPPGRGYTF
TRBV28	TRBJ1-1	TRBD1	CASSLRDSLMNTEAFF
TRBV7-2	TRBJ2-5	TRBD2	CASRPTGGPVETQYF
TRBV18	TRBJ2-3	-	CASSRRQDRTDTQYF
TRBV6-5	TRBJ2-1	-	CASRQQSSYNEQFF
TRBV9	TRBJ2-3	TRBD2	CASSVVSRGAIATQYF
TRBV30	TRBJ2-6	-	CAWTLGPASGANVLTF
TRBV7-2	TRBJ2-1	-	CASSLVGSYNEQFF